The present TCR beta chain was sequenced within a study of blood T cell repertoires in COVID-19. Study-wide context: COVID-19 samples from acute and convalescent phases originated in the United States, Italy and Spain. T cells, B-cell-depleted T cells, or PBMCs supplied cDNA or gDNA.

Some clones are missing from TCRdb's copy, which holds only in-frame ones; the method was immunoSEQ multiplex PCR. The sample consists of about 97,000 clones, 75% to 90% of them appearing once. The germline V gene has CDR1 SQVTM and CDR2 ANQGSEA. This CDR3 spans 11 amino acids. J gave up 9 bases and V 5 bases, and 5 bases lay outside the gene matches. This clone was picked up one time. The sequence came from a woman between 65 and 79 years old with active or convalescent COVID-19. The material sequenced was peripheral blood. The genes are TRBV29-1 and TRBJ1-1; TRBD1 agrees at 8 bases. This chain's CDR3 is CSVPTGAKAFF. CDR3 DNA sequence: TGCAGCGTTCCGACAGGGGCAAAAGCTTTCTTT.